Shown below are 22 T cell receptor beta chains from a single sample sequenced in a study of regulatory T cells in long-lasting Graves disease. Time point indicated: persistent/refractory GD, antithyroid drugs over 5 years with positive TRAb. PBMC RNA was the source of the TCR library. Investigators prepared the TCR beta libraries by applying iRepertoire HTBI primers and Arm-PCR of CDR3 regions. TCRdb processed the multiplex PCR reads anew with MiXCR; each CDR3 protein has one entry. The data hold approximately 400,000 distinct CDR3 sequences, with about a fifth observed a single time. This specimen was peripheral blood mononuclear cells (PBMCs), taken when the disease was refractory, from a patient treated with antithyroid drugs. All receptors derive from a female donor with Graves disease.

This clonotype was recorded at least ten times. The genes are TRBV30 and TRBJ1-5, with a tentative D call TRBD1 (5 bases). The germline V and J ends were trimmed by 2 bases and 2 bases, with 7 bases remaining between them. Germline V gene data show CDR1 as GTSNPN and CDR2 as SVGIG (reference sequence). The CDR3 extends over 13 amino acids. CDR3 loop: CAWSPGGNQPQHF. CDR3 nucleotide sequence: TGTGCCTGGAGTCCGGGGGGCAATCAGCCCCAGCATTTT.

This chain connects TRBV7-9 to TRBJ1-1; no definite D call. In germline, CDR1 is SEHNR, CDR2 FQNEAQ (reference sequence). This CDR3 is 12 amino acids long. V dropped 5 bases and J dropped 5 bases, with 9 bases sitting between them. This CDR3 reads CASSAAGTEAFF. The CDR3 DNA is TGTGCCAGCAGCGCTGCCGGGACTGAAGCTTTCTTT.

In this sample, this clonotype turned up many times. This rearrangement joins TRBV6-2 or TRBV6-3 to TRBJ1-5, with D unresolved. Between the trimmed V and J ends, which lost 0 bases and 11 bases, there was a span of 14 bases. CDR3 length: 14 amino acids. Germline V gene sequence: CDR1 MNHEY, CDR2 SVGEGT. The CDR3 is CASSYSQLGMTQHF. The CDR3 region has the DNA TGTGCCAGCAGTTACTCTCAGTTGGGGATGACCCAGCATTTT.

As regards this clonotype: A much larger clone lies a single base off, so this may be a read error. The chain employs TRBV7-2 and TRBJ2-2, with 9 bases aligning to TRBD2. From germline, CDR1 is SGHTA and CDR2 FQGNSA. The CDR3 is 18 amino acids. The CDR3 protein is CASSSTGTSLGGTGEPFF. As DNA, the CDR3 is TGTGCCAGCAGCTCGACCGGGACTAGCCTCGGCGGCACCGGGGAGCCGTTTTTT.

This clonotype was observed many times. This chain joins TRBV2 and TRBJ1-2; D possibly corresponds to TRBD1 (5 bases). This CDR3 region has 16 residues. Germline values: CDR1 SNHLY, CDR2 FYNNEI. V was pared by 5 bases and J by 7 bases, with 23 bases between. The CDR3 loop is CASSYNAGKAGVGYTF. DNA for the CDR3: TGTGCCAGCAGTTACAACGCAGGGAAGGCGGGGGTTGGCTACACCTTC.

This clonotype was seen repeatedly, ten times or more. This sequence joins TRBV7-9 and TRBJ1-2, with D unclear. V gave up 4 bases and J gave up 8 bases, with 17 bases separating them. The CDR3 is 14 residues long. CDR1 and CDR2 (germline): SEHNR, FQNEAQ (reference sequence). CDR3 loop: CASSWYDTDEGYTF. In DNA, the CDR3 is TGTGCCAGCAGCTGGTACGACACGGACGAAGGCTACACCTTC. Filled out from reference TRBV7-9 and TRBJ1-2, the complete variable domain reads DTGVSQNPRHKITKRGQNVTFRCDPISEHNRLYWYRQTLGQGPEFLTYFQNEAQLEKSRLLSDRFSAERPKGSFSTLEIQRTEQGDSAMYLCASSWYDTDEGYTFGSGTRLTVV.

This chain connects TRBV27 to TRBJ1-5, with a tentative D call TRBD1 (5 bases). V was pared by 1 base and J by 7 bases, with 14 bases between. Germline V gene sequence: CDR1 MNHEY, CDR2 SMNVEV (reference sequence). The CDR3 has 15 residues. As DNA, the CDR3 is TGTGCCAGCAGTTTATTAAGGACGGGGGGGCAGCCCCAGCATTTT. This translates into CASSLLRTGGQPQHF.

The chain combines TRBV7-2 with TRBJ2-3; unclear D gene. This CDR3 has 15 amino acids. Germline V gene lookup returns CDR1 SGHTA and CDR2 FQGNSA. V was pared by 5 bases and J by 4 bases, with 16 bases between. The CDR3 here is CASSRTGPVADTQYF. The CDR3 nucleotides read TGTGCCAGCAGCCGAACCGGTCCAGTCGCAGATACGCAGTATTTT. The full variable domain, with the rest looked up from reference TRBV7-2 and TRBJ2-3, is GAGVSQSPSNKVTEKGKDVELRCDPISGHTALYWYRQSLGQGLEFLIYFQGNSAPDKSGLPSDRFSAERTGGSVSTLTIQRTQQEDSAVYLCASSRTGPVADTQYFGPGTRLTVL.

In this sample, this clonotype turned up a few times. The J gene is TRBJ2-7, the V gene TRBV28; D is unresolved. In germline, CDR1 is MDHEN, CDR2 SYDVKM. The CDR3 runs 13 residues. Trimming left V 8 bases short and J 6 bases short, with 17 bases between. CDR3 sequence: CASGPGPRGEQYF. CDR3 bases: TGTGCCAGCGGTCCAGGCCCTCGCGGCGAGCAGTACTTC.

The J gene is TRBJ1-3, the V gene TRBV18, with D hard to call. Trimming removed 1 base from V and 2 bases from J, with 6 bases in between. The length of the CDR3 is 14 residues. Germline CDR1 and CDR2: KGHSH and LQKENI. The CDR3 loop is CASSPRSPGNTIYF. The DNA for the CDR3 is TGTGCCAGCTCACCACGGAGTCCTGGAAACACCATATATTTT. Supplemented by reference TRBV18 and TRBJ1-3, the full variable domain reads NAGVMQNPRHLVRRRGQEARLRCSPMKGHSHVYWYRQLPEEGLKFMVYLQKENIIDESGMPKERFSAEFPKEGPSILRIQQVVRGDSAAYFCASSPRSPGNTIYFGEGSWLTVV.

The chain has TRBV12-3 or TRBV12-4 and TRBJ1-2; D not resolved. With 3 bases removed from V and 2 bases from J, the gap between germline ends came to 13 bases. This CDR3 comprises 15 residues. CDR3: CASSLYGLGNYGYTF. The CDR3 DNA follows: TGTGCCAGCAGTTTGTATGGATTGGGAAACTATGGCTACACCTTC.

This clonotype was seen a handful of times. The chain has TRBV6-1 and TRBJ2-7, with unresolved D. The CDR3 loop spans 14 amino acids. CDR1 is MNHNS, CDR2 SASEGT, per germline. V was clipped by 1 base and J by 1 base, with 8 bases between them. CDR3 amino acids: CASSEGDPSYEQYF. Written as DNA, the CDR3 is TGTGCCAGCAGTGAAGGCGACCCTTCCTACGAGCAGTACTTC.

This clonotype has a count of ten or more. The chain couples TRBV7-6 to TRBJ2-7; D unresolved. Trimming took off 1 base at V and 5 bases at J, with 9 bases between the two ends. Germline CDR1 and CDR2: SGHVS and FNYEAQ. CDR3 size: 13 residues. CDR3 DNA sequence: TGTGCCAGCAGCTTAGGCAAAGGAAACGAGCAGTACTTC. This translates into CASSLGKGNEQYF.

A note on this clonotype: This sequence may be a read error, since a much larger clone differs from it by one base. The genes are TRBV27 and TRBJ1-5; D is perhaps TRBD1 (6 bases). Trimming left V 7 bases short and J 7 bases short, with 17 bases between. Per the germline V gene, CDR1 is MNHEY and CDR2 is SMNVEV (reference sequence). The CDR3 contains 14 residues. The chain's CDR3 is CASKKGRGGQPQHF. The CDR3 bases are TGTGCCAGCAAGAAGGGCAGGGGTGGCCAGCCCCAGCATTTT.

Ten or more counts support this clonotype. This rearrangement joins TRBV29-1 to TRBJ2-7; D not certain. Germline-derived CDR1 and CDR2 are SQVTM and ANQGSEA. Trimming cost V 7 bases and J 6 bases, with 13 bases left between them. This CDR3 contains 11 residues. The CDR3 protein is CSGIVGFEQYF. The CDR3 DNA reads TGCAGCGGAATTGTCGGGTTCGAGCAGTACTTC.

In this sample, this clonotype turned up many times. The V gene is TRBV11-2, the J gene TRBJ1-1; perhaps TRBD1 as D (6 bases). This CDR3 region has 16 residues. Looked up from germline, CDR1 is SGHAT and CDR2 is FQNNGV. With 2 bases removed from V and 1 base from J, the gap between germline ends came to 14 bases. The CDR3 protein is CASSLKGPGANTEAFF. The CDR3, as DNA: TGTGCCAGCAGCTTAAAGGGGCCGGGGGCGAACACTGAAGCTTTCTTT.

Details on this clonotype: A much bigger clone sits one base away, suggesting this may be a read error. Lacking the conserved final phenylalanine or tryptophan, this CDR3 likely reflects a read error. The V gene is TRBV28, the J gene TRBJ2-5; 7 nucleotides match TRBD1. The J call is uncertain, as TRBJ2-7 better fits the DNA end. The germline gives CDR1 MDHEN, CDR2 SYDVKM. This CDR3 region has 14 residues. The CDR3 DNA is TGTGCCAGCAGAACCCAGGGGGATCCCTACGAGCAGTACTCC. Protein product: CASRTQGDPYEQYS.

This clonotype was observed many times. This chain uses TRBV2 with TRBJ1-6, with D tentatively TRBD1 (5 bases). The V gene's germline CDR1 is SNHLY and CDR2 FYNNEI. V lost 1 base, J lost 7 bases, and 14 bases lay in between. This CDR3 region has 16 residues. The CDR3 DNA follows: TGTGCCAGCAGTGAAGGTCGGGGCCTGGAAAATTCACCCCTCCACTTT. It translates to CASSEGRGLENSPLHF.

The sample holds many counts of this clonotype. The CDR3 reads CSALLPPRVQRTANEKLFF. The DNA for the CDR3 is TGCAGTGCTCTACTTCCCCCCCGGGTCCAACGGACGGCTAATGAAAAACTGTTTTTT. The chain uses TRBV20-1 and TRBJ1-4, with D unclear. V was cut by 5 bases and J by 3 bases, with 28 bases left in between. Germline lookup yields CDR1 DFQATT and CDR2 SNEGSKA (reference sequence). The CDR3 length is 19 residues.

This clonotype was seen repeatedly, ten times or more. The chain has TRBV7-2 and TRBJ1-2; D may be TRBD1 (6 bases). CDR1 SGHTA and CDR2 FQGNSA come from the germline V gene. There are 16 residues in the CDR3. Trimming shortened V by 5 bases and J by 13 bases, and 29 bases separated the two germline ends. The CDR3 DNA sequence: TGTGCCAGCAGCCTCTTCCAAGGGGGGCCCACTTTATATGGCACCTTC. This translates into CASSLFQGGPTLYGTF.

In this sample, this clonotype turned up once. The chain has TRBV24-1 and TRBJ2-1; the D gene is possibly TRBD2 (5 bases). The V gene's germline CDR1 is KGHDR and CDR2 SFDVKD. Trimming stripped 7 bases from V and 5 bases from J, with 8 bases between. This CDR3 region has 12 residues. The CDR3 is CATSGGNNEQFF. The CDR3 DNA sequence: TGTGCCACCAGCGGAGGCAACAATGAGCAGTTCTTC.

This clonotype has ten or more counts. The chain is built from TRBV29-1 and TRBJ2-7; the D gene is possibly TRBD1 (6 bases). Germline V gives CDR1 SQVTM, CDR2 ANQGSEA. V lost 4 bases, J lost 3 bases, and 7 bases lay in between. The length of the CDR3 is 11 residues. CDR3: CSVGTVYEQYF. The CDR3 bases are TGCAGCGTTGGGACAGTCTACGAGCAGTACTTC.